The clone carrying this TCR beta chain was seen at least ten times. Its matching antigen is unknown. This sample was included in a study of neurological immune-mediated disorders. Each CDR3 protein gets one entry after TCRdb re-called the 5' RACE reads with MiXCR. Of roughly 67,000 distinct CDR3 sequences in the sample, approximately 4.1% were seen once. Study results and limitations: Phylogenetic grouping placed 18 of 34 multiple sclerosis patients' repertoires in one related-CDR3 cluster, a possible signature. HTLV-1-associated myelopathy showed the most TCR clonal expansion; multiple sclerosis the least, below healthy controls.

This CDR3 comprises 12 residues. Trimming cost V 6 bases and J 7 bases, with 10 bases left between them. J is TRBJ2-1 and V is TRBV12-3 or TRBV12-4, with D perhaps matching TRBD1 (5 bases). The material sequenced was PBMCs. This sequence originates from a man aged 50 to 60 with multiple sclerosis. CDR3 DNA: TGTGCCAGCAGGACCGACAGTAATGAGCAGTTCTTC. Its translation: CASRTDSNEQFF.